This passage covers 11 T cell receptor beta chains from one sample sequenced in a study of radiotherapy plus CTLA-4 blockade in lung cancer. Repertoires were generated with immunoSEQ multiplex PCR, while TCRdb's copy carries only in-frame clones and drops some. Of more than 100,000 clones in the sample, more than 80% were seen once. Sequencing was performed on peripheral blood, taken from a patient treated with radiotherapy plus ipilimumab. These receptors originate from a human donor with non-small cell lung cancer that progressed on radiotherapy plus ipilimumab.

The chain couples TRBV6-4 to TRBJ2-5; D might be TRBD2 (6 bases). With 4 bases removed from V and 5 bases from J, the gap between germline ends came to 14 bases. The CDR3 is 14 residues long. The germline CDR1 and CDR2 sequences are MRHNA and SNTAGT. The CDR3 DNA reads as TGTGCCAGCAGTGCAAAGTCGGAGGGTGAGACCCAGTACTTC. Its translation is CASSAKSEGETQYF.

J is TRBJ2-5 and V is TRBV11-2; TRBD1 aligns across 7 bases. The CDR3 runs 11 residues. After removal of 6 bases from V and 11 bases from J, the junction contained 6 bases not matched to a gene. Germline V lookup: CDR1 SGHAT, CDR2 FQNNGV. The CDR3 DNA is TGTGCCAGCAGTCCAGGGGGAGAGCAGTACTTC. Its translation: CASSPGGEQYF.

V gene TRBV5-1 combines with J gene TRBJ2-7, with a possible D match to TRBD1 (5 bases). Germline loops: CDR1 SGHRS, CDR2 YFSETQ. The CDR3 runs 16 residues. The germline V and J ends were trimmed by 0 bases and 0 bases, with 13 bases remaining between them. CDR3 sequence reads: CASSLDAGAASYEQYF. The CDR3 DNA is TGCGCCAGCAGCTTGGACGCTGGGGCGGCCTCCTACGAGCAGTACTTC.

The CDR3 protein is CASGRETQYF. In DNA, the CDR3 is TGTGCCAGCGGTCGAGAAACGCAGTATTTT. V gene TRBV28 combines with J gene TRBJ2-3; D gene unclear. This CDR3 region has 10 residues. Germline V gene data show CDR1 as MDHEN and CDR2 as SYDVKM. V lost 8 bases, J lost 9 bases, and 9 bases lay in between.

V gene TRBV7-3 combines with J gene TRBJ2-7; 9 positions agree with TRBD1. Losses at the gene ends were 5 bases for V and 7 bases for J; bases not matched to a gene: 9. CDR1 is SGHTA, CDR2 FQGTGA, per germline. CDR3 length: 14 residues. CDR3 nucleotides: TGTGCCAGCAGCCCGACCGGGACAGGGCGGGAGCAGTACTTC. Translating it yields CASSPTGTGREQYF.

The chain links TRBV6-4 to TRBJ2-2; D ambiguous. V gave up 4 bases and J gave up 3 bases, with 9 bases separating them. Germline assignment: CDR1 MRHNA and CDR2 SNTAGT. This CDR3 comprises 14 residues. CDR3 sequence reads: CASSARLYTGELFF. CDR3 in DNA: TGTGCCAGCAGTGCCCGACTCTACACCGGGGAGCTGTTTTTT.

This CDR3 reads CASSARGGPPNYGYTF. CDR3 DNA: TGTGCCAGCAGTGCTCGAGGAGGCCCTCCCAACTATGGCTACACCTTC. The V and J genes are TRBV2 and TRBJ1-2; D is unresolved. CDR1 and CDR2 (germline): SNHLY, FYNNEI. Trimming removed 4 bases at V and 2 bases at J, with 17 bases between. CDR3 length equals 16 residues.

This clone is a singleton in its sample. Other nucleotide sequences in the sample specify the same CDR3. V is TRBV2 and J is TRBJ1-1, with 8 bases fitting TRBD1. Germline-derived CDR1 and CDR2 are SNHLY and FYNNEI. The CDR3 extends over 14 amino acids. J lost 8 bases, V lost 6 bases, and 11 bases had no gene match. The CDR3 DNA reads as TGTGCCAGCAGAGGACAGGGCGATGGTACCGAAGCTTTCTTT. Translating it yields CASRGQGDGTEAFF.

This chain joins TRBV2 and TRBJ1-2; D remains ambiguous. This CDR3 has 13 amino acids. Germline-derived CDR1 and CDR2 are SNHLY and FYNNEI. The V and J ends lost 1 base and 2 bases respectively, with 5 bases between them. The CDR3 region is CASSEGENYGYTF. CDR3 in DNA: TGTGCCAGCAGTGAAGGAGAAAACTATGGCTACACCTTC.

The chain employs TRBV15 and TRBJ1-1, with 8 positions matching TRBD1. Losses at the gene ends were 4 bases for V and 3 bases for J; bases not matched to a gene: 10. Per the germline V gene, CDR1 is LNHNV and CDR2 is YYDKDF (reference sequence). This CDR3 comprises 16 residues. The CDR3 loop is CATSKGQGGWDTEAFF. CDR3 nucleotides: TGTGCCACCAGCAAAGGACAGGGAGGTTGGGACACTGAAGCTTTCTTT.

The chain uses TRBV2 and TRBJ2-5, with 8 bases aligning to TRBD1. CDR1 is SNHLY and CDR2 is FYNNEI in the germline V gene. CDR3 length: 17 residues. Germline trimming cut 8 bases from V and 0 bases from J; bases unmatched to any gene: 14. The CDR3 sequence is CASARQGSLAYQETQYF. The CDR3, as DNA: TGTGCCAGCGCCAGACAGGGGTCCCTGGCCTACCAAGAGACCCAGTACTTC. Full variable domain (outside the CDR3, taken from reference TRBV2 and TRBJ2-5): EPEVTQTPSHQVTQMGQEVILRCVPISNHLYFYWYRQILGQKVEFLVSFYNNEISEKSEIFDDQFSVERPDGSNFTLKIRSTKLEDSAMYFCASARQGSLAYQETQYFGPGTRLLVL.